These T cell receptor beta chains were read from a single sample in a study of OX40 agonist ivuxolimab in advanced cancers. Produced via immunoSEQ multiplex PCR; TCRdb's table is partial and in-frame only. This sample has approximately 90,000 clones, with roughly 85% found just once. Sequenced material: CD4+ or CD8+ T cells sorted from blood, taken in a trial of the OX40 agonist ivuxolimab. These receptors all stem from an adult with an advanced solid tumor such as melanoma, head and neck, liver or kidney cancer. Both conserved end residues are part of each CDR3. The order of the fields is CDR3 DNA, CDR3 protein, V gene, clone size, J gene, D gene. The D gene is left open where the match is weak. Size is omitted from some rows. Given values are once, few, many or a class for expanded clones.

CDR3nt: TGTGCCTGGCGTGCAGGGGGCACAGATACGCAGTATTTT
CDR3aa: CAWRAGGTDTQYF
v_gene: TRBV30
abundance: NA
j_gene: TRBJ2-3
d_gene: NA

CDR3nt: TGTGCCAGCAGTCTCAGCGGGGGCACAGATACGCAGTATTTT
CDR3aa: CASSLSGGTDTQYF
v_gene: TRBV28
abundance: NA
j_gene: TRBJ2-3
d_gene: TRBD2

CDR3nt: TGTGCCACCGACCCGGGTGAGCAGAACACAGATACGCAGTATTTT
CDR3aa: CATDPGEQNTDTQYF
v_gene: TRBV15
abundance: NA
j_gene: TRBJ2-3
d_gene: NA

CDR3nt: TGTGCCACCCGAAGGCCAGGGGGTGATACGCAGTATTTT
CDR3aa: CATRRPGGDTQYF
v_gene: TRBV6-6
abundance: NA
j_gene: TRBJ2-3
d_gene: TRBD1

CDR3nt: TGTGCCAGCAGCTTCGAGGTACGCACTGAAGCTTTCTTT
CDR3aa: CASSFEVRTEAFF
v_gene: TRBV7-2
abundance: once
j_gene: TRBJ1-1
d_gene: NA

CDR3nt: TGTGCCACCCATCGTTCCAGTGTGTCAAACACTGAAGCTTTCTTT
CDR3aa: CATHRSSVSNTEAFF
v_gene: TRBV6-5
abundance: NA
j_gene: TRBJ1-1
d_gene: NA

CDR3nt: TGTGCCAGCAGTTTAACCCCCGGAGAGGGAGTGGGAGGCTACACCTTC
CDR3aa: CASSLTPGEGVGGYTF
v_gene: TRBV28
abundance: NA
j_gene: TRBJ1-2
d_gene: NA

CDR3nt: TGTGCCAGCAGTGTCCTGTCCTACGAGCAGTACTTC
CDR3aa: CASSVLSYEQYF
v_gene: TRBV6-1
abundance: few
j_gene: TRBJ2-7
d_gene: NA

CDR3nt: TGTGCCAGCAGCCTCACTCATTCTAGCTCCTACGAGCAGTACTTC
CDR3aa: CASSLTHSSSYEQYF
v_gene: TRBV7-2
abundance: once
j_gene: TRBJ2-7
d_gene: NA

CDR3nt: TGTGCCTGGAGTGAAGGCGGACTTAGCAATCAGCCCCAGCATTTT
CDR3aa: CAWSEGGLSNQPQHF
v_gene: TRBV30
abundance: NA
j_gene: TRBJ1-5
d_gene: NA

CDR3nt: TGTGCCAGCAGCCTCCGACAGGGCCCTGGAAACACCATATATTTT
CDR3aa: CASSLRQGPGNTIYF
v_gene: TRBV7-2
abundance: once
j_gene: TRBJ1-3
d_gene: TRBD1

CDR3nt: TGTGCCTGGGAATTAGCGGGTGGAAATGAGCAGTTCTTC
CDR3aa: CAWELAGGNEQFF
v_gene: TRBV30
abundance: NA
j_gene: TRBJ2-1
d_gene: TRBD2

CDR3nt: TGTGCCAGCAGCTTCACAGGGGCGGAGCAGCCCCAGCATTTT
CDR3aa: CASSFTGAEQPQHF
v_gene: TRBV5-6
abundance: NA
j_gene: TRBJ1-5
d_gene: TRBD1

CDR3nt: TGCGCCAGCAGCGGGACAATCGGAAACACCATATATTTT
CDR3aa: CASSGTIGNTIYF
v_gene: TRBV10-1
abundance: few
j_gene: TRBJ1-3
d_gene: NA

CDR3nt: TGTGCCAGCAGTGACTCGAGGAGGGGTACGCAGTATTTT
CDR3aa: CASSDSRRGTQYF
v_gene: TRBV6-4
abundance: NA
j_gene: TRBJ2-3
d_gene: NA

CDR3nt: TGTGCCCGAAAGTCGGACGTTAACAATCAGCCCCAGCATTTT
CDR3aa: CARKSDVNNQPQHF
v_gene: TRBV25-1
abundance: NA
j_gene: TRBJ1-5
d_gene: NA

CDR3nt: TGTGCCAGCAGCGTAGGTGGCAGGGTAGAGACCCAGTACTTC
CDR3aa: CASSVGGRVETQYF
v_gene: TRBV7-9
abundance: NA
j_gene: TRBJ2-5
d_gene: NA